Ten or more counts support the clone carrying this TCR beta chain. Time point described: patch test 2, 6 weeks after DPC sensitization. The treatment here: therapeutic diphenylcyclopropenone sensitization with weekly scalp DPC. This record comes from a study of human T cells and chemical hapten exposure. This CDR3 is 14 amino acids long. Germline V gives CDR1 MNHEY, CDR2 SVGAGI. Trimming shortened V by 2 bases and J by 7 bases, and 9 bases separated the two germline ends. Per the original data handling: Sample TCR counts, which ranged from about 20,000 to 700,000, had a median of 95,638. One entry per CDR3 protein, called by TCRdb with MiXCR from the RACE reads. TCRdb assigned the V and J calls; the authors' analysis was not used. The sample has approximately 350,000 distinct CDR3 sequences; roughly 6.3% are singletons.

This TCR derives from a woman under 30 with alopecia areata. Some clones in this sample may be carry-over from other donors' samples. The material was whole blood, obtained in connection with sensitization to the hapten diphenylcyclopropenone (DPC). V usage is TRBV6-5 and J usage is TRBJ1-6; D might be TRBD1 (6 bases). CDR3 in amino acids: CASSYQGRNSPLHF. CDR3 coding DNA: TGTGCCAGCAGTTACCAGGGGAGGAATTCACCCCTCCACTTT.